This TCR beta chain was profiled in a study of blood T cell repertoires in COVID-19. About the study: What the recovered Cohort 3 donors had was two negative PCRs, clearance, or symptom resolution. COVID-19 samples, acute and convalescent, were from the United States, Italy and Spain.

The repertoire was sequenced with immunoSEQ multiplex PCR; TCRdb's copy has only in-frame clones and lacks some. This sample has about 210,000 clones; 87% occur once, and the top ten carry around 7%. Germline-derived CDR1 and CDR2 are LGHNA and YSLEER. Deletions cut 5 bases from V and 14 bases from J, with 24 bases between. The CDR3 totals 14 residues. The source material was PBMCs or T cells enriched from blood (not recorded which). The chain links TRBV4-3 to TRBJ1-1, with unresolved D. The receptor was isolated from a man younger than 45 in a cohort exposed to, infected with or recovered from COVID-19 (not recorded which). CDR3 DNA sequence: TGCGCCAGCAGCTCAGGTATTAGAGCCCCGGGAGCATTCTTT. Protein: CASSSGIRAPGAFF.